This T cell receptor (beta chain) was profiled in a study of T cells in Graves' hyperthyroidism and ophthalmopathy. Overall study results and limits: The model anticipated ophthalmopathy a median around six months pre-onset. Appearing also in blood were most of the thyroid clonotypes expanded above 0.001.

This clonotype appeared a few times. Its antigen is currently unknown. This CDR3 has 17 amino acids. Trimming removed 0 bases from V and 1 base from J; junction bases left unmatched: 2. In germline, CDR1 is KGHSH, CDR2 LQKENI. Uncontrolled infection, other autoimmune disease, pregnancy or lactation barred patients from enrollment. The TCR beta CDR3 regions underwent amplification using RNA transcripts as the source. The HTBI primer set was used in a first-round RT-PCR of the TCR CDR3. TCRdb independently ran MiXCR on the multiplex PCR reads; one entry per CDR3 protein. The sample shows 550,000 to 850,000 distinct CDR3 sequences, roughly 20% of them seen only once.

The V gene is TRBV18, the J gene TRBJ2-1; 11 nucleotides align to TRBD2. The sequence came from a woman between 45 and 65 years old with Graves' hyperthyroidism that later progressed to Graves' ophthalmopathy. The sample was blood. As DNA, the CDR3 is TGTGCCAGCTCACCACCGCTAGCGGGGGGTTCCTACAATGAGCAGTTCTTC. Its translation is CASSPPLAGGSYNEQFF.